This T cell receptor beta chain was documented in a study of response to subunit inactivated influenza vaccine. Study-level results: Every seasonal influenza vaccination brings in few new T cells, the authors suggested.

This clonotype appeared a few times. Its antigen is not identified. Germline-derived CDR1 and CDR2 are SGHRS and YFSETQ. The CDR3 spans 15 residues. V was shortened by 4 bases and J by 0 bases, with 11 bases between the two germline ends. MiXCR was run by TCRdb on the RT-PCR reads, yielding one entry per CDR3 protein. The sample has more than 600,000 distinct CDR3 sequences; 18% are singletons. The receptor comes from a man over 45 who received an inactivated influenza vaccine. Sequenced here: PBMCs from blood, sampled roughly 5 days after vaccination. V is TRBV5-1 and J is TRBJ2-1; D is ambiguous. CDR3 residues: CASSRLGLSYNEQFF. The DNA of the CDR3 is TGCGCCAGCAGCCGACTTGGTCTCTCCTACAATGAGCAGTTCTTC. The variable domain in full, with the rest retrieved from reference TRBV5-1 and TRBJ2-1, is KAGVTQTPRYLIKTRGQQVTLSCSPISGHRSVSWYQQTPGQGLQFLFEYFSETQRNKGNFPGRFSGRQFSNSRSEMNVSTLELGDSALYLCASSRLGLSYNEQFFGPGTRLTVL.